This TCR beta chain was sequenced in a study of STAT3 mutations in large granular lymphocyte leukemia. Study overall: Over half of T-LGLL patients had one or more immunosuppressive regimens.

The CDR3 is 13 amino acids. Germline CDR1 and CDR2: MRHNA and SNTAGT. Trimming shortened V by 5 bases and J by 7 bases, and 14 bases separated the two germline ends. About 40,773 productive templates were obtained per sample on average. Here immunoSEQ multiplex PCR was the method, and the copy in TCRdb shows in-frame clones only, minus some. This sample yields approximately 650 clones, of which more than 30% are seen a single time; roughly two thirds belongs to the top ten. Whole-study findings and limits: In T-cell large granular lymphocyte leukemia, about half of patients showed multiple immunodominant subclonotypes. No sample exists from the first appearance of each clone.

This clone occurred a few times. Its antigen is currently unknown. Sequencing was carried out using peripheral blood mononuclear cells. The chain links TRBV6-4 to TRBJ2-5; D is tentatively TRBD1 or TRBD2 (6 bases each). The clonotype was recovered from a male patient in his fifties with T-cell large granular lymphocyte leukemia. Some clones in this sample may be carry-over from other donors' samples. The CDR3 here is CASSPDRRGTQYF. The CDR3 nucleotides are TGTGCCAGCAGTCCTGACAGGAGGGGGACCCAGTACTTC.